Sequencing of this TCR beta chain was carried out in a study of neurological immune-mediated disorders. Turning to the study itself: The approximately 34 multiple sclerosis patients comprised roughly 31 relapsing-remitting and 3 secondary progressive cases.

Remarks on this clonotype: Its cognate antigen is unknown. An end of the junction differs from the germline gene, which may be a read error.

The study's findings and limits: HTLV-1-associated myelopathy led in TCR clonal expansion, while multiple sclerosis ranked lowest, below healthy controls.

The germline CDR1 and CDR2 sequences are MNHNY and SVGAGI (reference sequence). The CDR3 loop spans 14 amino acids. The cDNA was synthesized by means of template-switch 5'RACE, which was carried out with 10-nucleotide random UMIs. Each CDR3 protein gets one entry after TCRdb re-called the 5' RACE reads with MiXCR. The sample yields approximately 82,000 distinct CDR3 sequences, approximately 2.4% seen once. Unsorted libraries were generated from 2 million PBMCs. These cells had been stored in RNAlater at -80 C. This receptor was taken from a woman in her twenties or thirties with multiple sclerosis. This sequence joins TRBV6-6 and TRBJ2-1; the D call may be TRBD1 or TRBD2 (5 bases each). Sequencing was done on a sample of PBMCs. The CDR3: CASRDGGSYNAQFF. The CDR3, as DNA: TGTGCAAGCAGGGATGGGGGTTCCTACAATGCGCAGTTCTTC.